This entry lists 22 T cell receptor beta chains sequenced from one sample in a study of T cells in Graves' hyperthyroidism and ophthalmopathy. Amplified regions were TCR beta CDR3 sequences from RNA transcripts. First-round RT-PCR of the TCR CDR3 relied on the HTBI primer set. TCRdb re-analysed the multiplex PCR reads in MiXCR, keeping a single row per CDR3 protein. The sample carries approximately 260,000 distinct CDR3 sequences, 12% to 15% recorded once. Sequenced sample: blood. These receptors were collected from a woman between 50 and 59 years old with Graves' hyperthyroidism that later progressed to Graves' ophthalmopathy.

This rearrangement joins TRBV9 to TRBJ2-3, with unresolved D. The CDR3 spans 12 residues. The germline gives CDR1 SGDLS, CDR2 YYNGEE. Trimming removed 0 bases from V and 2 bases from J, with 1 base in between. The CDR3: CASSVATDTQYF. CDR3 sequence (DNA): TGTGCCAGCAGCGTAGCCACAGATACGCAGTATTTT.

This clonotype occurred many times. The V gene is TRBV5-1, the J gene TRBJ2-7; tentatively, D is TRBD2 (6 bases). With 2 bases removed from V and 2 bases from J, the gap between germline ends came to 14 bases. This CDR3 has 15 residues. Germline assignment: CDR1 SGHRS and CDR2 YFSETQ. CDR3 nucleotide sequence: TGCGCCAGCAGCTTTAGGCGGGATGGTACCTACGAGCAGTACTTC. Translating it yields CASSFRRDGTYEQYF.

This CDR3 reads CASREGGRNTEAFF. The CDR3 coding sequence is TGTGCCAGCAGGGAGGGGGGGAGGAACACTGAAGCTTTCTTT. The chain carries TRBV2 and TRBJ1-1; perhaps TRBD1 as D (6 bases). CDR3 length: 14 residues. Trimming cost V 6 bases and J 1 base, with 12 bases left between them. In germline, CDR1 is SNHLY, CDR2 FYNNEI.

This chain links TRBV20-1 with TRBJ2-3; 11 bases align to TRBD2. Unmatched junction bases numbered 7, after V lost 6 bases and J lost 8 bases. The CDR3 extends over 13 amino acids. CDR1 DFQATT and CDR2 SNEGSKA come from the germline V gene (reference sequence). The CDR3 bases are TGCAGTGCCCTTACTAGCGGGAGTGGTACGCAGTATTTT. Amino acids: CSALTSGSGTQYF.

The V gene is TRBV5-5, the J gene TRBJ1-1; D remains ambiguous. The germline CDR1 and CDR2 sequences are SGHKS and YYEKEE (reference sequence). The CDR3 runs to 16 residues. Trimming stripped 0 bases from V and 1 base from J, with 13 bases between. The CDR3 DNA reads TGTGCCAGCAGCTTGGTAGAGGAGATTCAGAACACTGAAGCTTTCTTT. Its protein product is CASSLVEEIQNTEAFF.

This clonotype occurred many times. The V gene is TRBV5-1, the J gene TRBJ2-6; the D call may be TRBD1 or TRBD2 (5 bases each). CDR1 SGHRS and CDR2 YFSETQ come from the germline V gene. The CDR3 length is 17 residues. V dropped 0 bases and J dropped 4 bases, with 14 bases sitting between them. The CDR3, as DNA: TGCGCCAGCAGCTTGGCCGGGGCCTCGAGAGGGGCCAACGTCCTGACTTTC. Protein sequence: CASSLAGASRGANVLTF.

This clonotype was picked up many times. V gene TRBV9 combines with J gene TRBJ1-4, with no clear D. This CDR3 spans 14 amino acids. The germline CDR1 and CDR2 sequences are SGDLS and YYNGEE. Trimming removed 4 bases from V and 0 bases from J, with 7 bases in between. The CDR3 nucleotides are TGTGCCAGCAGCTCTGACACAACTAATGAAAAACTGTTTTTT. Its translation is CASSSDTTNEKLFF.

This clonotype was seen ten or more times. CDR3 sequence reads: CSVVRGRADTEAFF. In DNA, the CDR3 is TGCAGCGTTGTTCGGGGTAGGGCTGACACTGAAGCTTTCTTT. V is TRBV29-1 and J is TRBJ1-1; D is unclear. The CDR3 is 14 amino acids. The V gene lost 4 bases and the J gene lost 3 bases, with 15 bases spanning the gap. Germline loops: CDR1 SQVTM, CDR2 ANQGSEA.

This clonotype has at least ten counts. V gene TRBV20-1 combines with J gene TRBJ2-7; D gene uncertain. Per the germline V gene, CDR1 is DFQATT and CDR2 is SNEGSKA (reference sequence). Trimming took 3 bases from V and 4 from J, leaving 10 bases between them. This CDR3 region has 12 residues. DNA for the CDR3: TGCAGTGCTAGGAGCCCACTGTACGAGCAGTACTTC. Its translation is CSARSPLYEQYF.

This clonotype came up a few times. The chain has TRBV29-1 and TRBJ2-3; 8 bases are shared with TRBD2. Trimming cost V 1 base and J 0 bases; bases outside gene matches: 3. Germline CDR1 is SQVTM and CDR2 is ANQGSEA. The CDR3 length is 15 residues. The CDR3 nucleotides read TGCAGCGTTGAAGGGACTAGCTCTAGCACAGATACGCAGTATTTT. As protein: CSVEGTSSSTDTQYF.

This rearrangement joins TRBV20-1 to TRBJ2-1, with 11 bases that match TRBD2. The V and J ends lost 5 bases and 6 bases, in that order; junction bases with no gene match: 6. The CDR3 runs 14 residues. Germline loops: CDR1 DFQATT, CDR2 SNEGSKA (reference sequence). CDR3 DNA sequence: TGCAGTGCTCTCCTAGCGGGAGGACCCAATGAGCAGTTCTTC. This gives the protein CSALLAGGPNEQFF.

This clonotype was seen repeatedly, ten times or more. This CDR3 reads CASSRGTTDTQYF. CDR3 nucleotides: TGTGCCAGCAGCCGGGGGACCACAGATACGCAGTATTTT. V usage is TRBV28 and J usage is TRBJ2-3, with a weak D call TRBD2 (6 bases). V was shortened by 6 bases and J by 2 bases, with 9 bases between the two germline ends. Germline V gives CDR1 MDHEN, CDR2 SYDVKM. This CDR3 spans 13 amino acids.

This clonotype was recorded many times. The genes are TRBV11-3 and TRBJ2-1; D is undetermined. Germline-derived CDR1 and CDR2 are SGHNT and YENEEA. V lost 5 bases, J lost 8 bases, and 13 bases lay in between. There are 13 residues in the CDR3. CDR3 DNA: TGTGCCAGCAGCCCACAACCGGGTGATGAGCAGTTCTTC. Translating gives CASSPQPGDEQFF. The full variable domain, with the rest looked up from reference TRBV11-3 and TRBJ2-1, is EAGVVQSPRYKIIEKKQPVAFWCNPISGHNTLYWYLQNLGQGPELLIRYENEEAVDDSQLPKDRFSAERLKGVDSTLKIQPAELGDSAVYLCASSPQPGDEQFFGPGTRLTVL.

This clonotype was counted at least ten times. J is TRBJ1-6 and V is TRBV20-1; possibly TRBD1 for D (6 bases). The V end lost 2 bases, the J end lost 7 bases, and 18 bases lay between the germline ends. Germline assignment: CDR1 DFQATT and CDR2 SNEGSKA (reference sequence). The CDR3 is 16 amino acids. CDR3 coding DNA: TGCAGTGCTAGACCTACAGGGAATCCAGAGAATTCACCCCTCCACTTT. The encoded protein is CSARPTGNPENSPLHF.

In its sample, this clonotype was seen many times. The chain has TRBV28 and TRBJ2-2, with 7 bases lining up with TRBD2. Germline V lookup: CDR1 MDHEN, CDR2 SYDVKM. Trimming at V came to 5 bases and at J to 4 bases, leaving 7 bases not matched to a gene. The CDR3 has 15 amino acids. The CDR3: CASSDPPGGTGELFF. For the CDR3, the DNA is TGTGCCAGCAGTGACCCACCGGGAGGCACCGGGGAGCTGTTTTTT.

This clonotype was seen at least ten times. J is TRBJ2-1 and V is TRBV28; D gene uncertain. Trimming stripped 2 bases from V and 8 bases from J, with 7 bases between. Germline V gene sequence: CDR1 MDHEN, CDR2 SYDVKM. This CDR3 has 12 amino acids. The CDR3 region is CASSLKAYEQFF. In nucleotides, the CDR3 is TGTGCCAGCAGTTTAAAGGCTTATGAGCAGTTCTTC.

This clonotype came up many times. V and J are TRBV27 and TRBJ2-3; D gene uncertain. Germline values: CDR1 MNHEY, CDR2 SMNVEV (reference sequence). The V and J ends lost 2 bases and 1 base respectively, with 10 bases between them. CDR3 length: 15 residues. The CDR3 nucleotides are TGTGCCAGCAGTTTACGTAGCCTCGGCACAGATACGCAGTATTTT. It encodes CASSLRSLGTDTQYF.

This clonotype was detected only a few times. The chain links TRBV6-2 or TRBV6-3 to TRBJ2-7; D is undetermined. This CDR3 contains 14 residues. The V end lost 2 bases, the J end lost 6 bases, and 14 bases lay between the germline ends. CDR1 and CDR2 (germline): MNHEY, SVGEGT. This CDR3 is CASSYPNEEPEQYF. The DNA for the CDR3 is TGTGCCAGCAGTTACCCAAACGAGGAACCCGAGCAGTACTTC.

This chain links TRBV6-2 or TRBV6-3 with TRBJ2-3; TRBD2 matches at 10 bases. Germline CDR1 MNHEY, CDR2 SVGEGT. The ends lost 2 bases at V and 5 bases at J; junction bases unmatched: 10. The CDR3 is 17 amino acids. The CDR3 DNA follows: TGTGCCAGCAGTTACCTCCTAGCGGGAGCGCCGGGAGATACGCAGTATTTT. Translated, it gives CASSYLLAGAPGDTQYF.

This clonotype showed up many times. This chain connects TRBV28 to TRBJ2-1; 13 nucleotides align to TRBD2. Germline V gives CDR1 MDHEN, CDR2 SYDVKM. V shed 6 bases, J shed 0 bases, and the junction held 2 bases outside the gene matches. The CDR3 is 16 residues long. The DNA of the CDR3 is TGTGCCAGCAGGGGACTAGCGGGGATCTCCTACAATGAGCAGTTCTTC. It yields the protein CASRGLAGISYNEQFF.

This clonotype was observed at least ten times. This rearrangement joins TRBV13 to TRBJ2-7; D possibly uses TRBD1 or TRBD2 (5 bases each). CDR1 and CDR2 (germline): PRHDT, FYEKMQ (reference sequence). The CDR3 has 13 residues. Trimming removed 5 bases from V and 3 bases from J, with 11 bases in between. CDR3 loop: CASSRDANYEQYF. CDR3 DNA sequence: TGTGCCAGCAGCCGGGACGCTAACTACGAGCAGTACTTC.

The rearrangement uses TRBV5-1 and TRBJ2-5; 16 bases map to TRBD2. CDR3 length: 16 residues. Germline CDR1 is SGHRS and CDR2 is YFSETQ. The junction had 4 bases not matched to a gene; V was cut back by 5 bases and J by 3 bases. DNA of the CDR3: TGCGCCAGCAGTTCCGGGACTAGCGGGAGGGAAGAGACCCAGTACTTC. Translation gives CASSSGTSGREETQYF.